In its sample, the clone carrying this T cell receptor (beta chain) was seen many times. This sample is drawn from a study of T cells after yellow fever vaccination. CDR1 is SGHRS and CDR2 is YFSETQ in the germline V gene. The CDR3 covers 15 residues. Trimming took off 4 bases at V and 4 bases at J, with 16 bases between the two ends. MiXCR, applied by TCRdb to the 5' RACE reads, yields one record per CDR3 protein. This table holds some 340,000 distinct CDR3 sequences, over 4% found once. The receptor comes from a man aged 18 to 30 who received the YFV17D yellow fever vaccine. The source material was PBMCs, sampled 5 days after the yellow fever booster vaccination. This chain uses TRBV5-1 with TRBJ2-3, with a weak D call TRBD2 (5 bases). The CDR3 reads CASSPQSRRADTQYF. In DNA form, the CDR3 reads TGCGCCAGCAGCCCCCAGTCCCGGCGGGCAGATACGCAGTATTTT.